The present T cell receptor (beta chain) was sequenced within a study of cytomegalovirus exposure and HLA in healthy donors. The study, taken as a whole, reports: Analysis performed later showed TCR beta chains linked to HLA being more clonally expanded than equally common others. A later analysis found TCR association rates differed by HLA locus, highest for DRB1 and lowest for HLA-C.

With 60 Vbeta and 13 Jbeta primers, the PCR was carried out. Assay used: immunoSEQ multiplex PCR; TCRdb lists only in-frame clones, some missing. The sample records about 150,000 clones, 75% to 80% being singletons. Trimming took 0 bases from V and 7 from J; bases not matched to a gene: 13. CDR1 and CDR2 from the germline V gene are PRHDT and FYEKMQ (reference sequence). The length of the CDR3 is 17 residues. Worth noting for this clone: The target antigen is unknown.

Despite likely unrecorded immune exposures, the donors were nominally healthy at the time of sampling. The chain combines TRBV13 with TRBJ2-7; 9 bases line up with TRBD2. The specimen was PBMCs. The receptor's source is a male donor in good health and CMV-seronegative. The CDR3 loop is CASSLGAGASGAGEQYF. The CDR3 region has the DNA TGTGCCAGCAGCTTAGGGGCCGGGGCTAGCGGGGCTGGGGAGCAGTACTTC.